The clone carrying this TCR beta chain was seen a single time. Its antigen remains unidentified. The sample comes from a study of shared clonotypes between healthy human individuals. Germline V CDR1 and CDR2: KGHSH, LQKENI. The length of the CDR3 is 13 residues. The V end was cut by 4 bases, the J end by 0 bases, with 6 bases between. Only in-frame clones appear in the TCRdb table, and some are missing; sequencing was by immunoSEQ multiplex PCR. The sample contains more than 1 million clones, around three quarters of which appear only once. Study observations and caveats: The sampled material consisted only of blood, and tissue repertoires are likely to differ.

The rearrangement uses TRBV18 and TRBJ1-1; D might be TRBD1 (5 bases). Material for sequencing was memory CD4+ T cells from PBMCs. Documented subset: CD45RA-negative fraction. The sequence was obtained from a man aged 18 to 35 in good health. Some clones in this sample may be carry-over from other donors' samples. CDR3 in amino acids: CASSRGLNTEAFF. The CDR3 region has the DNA TGTGCCAGCTCACGGGGGTTGAACACTGAAGCTTTCTTT.